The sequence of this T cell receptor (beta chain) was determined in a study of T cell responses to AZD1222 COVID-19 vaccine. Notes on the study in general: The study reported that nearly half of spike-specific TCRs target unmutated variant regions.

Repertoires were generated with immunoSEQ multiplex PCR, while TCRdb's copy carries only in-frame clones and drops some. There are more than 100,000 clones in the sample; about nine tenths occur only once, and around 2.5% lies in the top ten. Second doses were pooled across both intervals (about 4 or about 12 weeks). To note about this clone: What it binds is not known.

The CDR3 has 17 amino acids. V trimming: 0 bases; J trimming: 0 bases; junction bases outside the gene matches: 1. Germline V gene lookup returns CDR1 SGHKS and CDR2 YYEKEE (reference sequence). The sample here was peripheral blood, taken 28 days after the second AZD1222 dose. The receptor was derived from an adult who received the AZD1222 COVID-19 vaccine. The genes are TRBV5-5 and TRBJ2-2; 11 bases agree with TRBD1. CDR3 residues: CASSLGTGGPNTGELFF. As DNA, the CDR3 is TGTGCCAGCAGCTTGGGGACAGGGGGCCCGAACACCGGGGAGCTGTTTTTT.